The 27 T cell receptor beta chains in this list originate from one sample, sequenced in a study of T cells expressing NK-cell markers. TCRdb reprocessed the 5' RACE reads, with one entry per CDR3 protein and no DNA. Its clone listing holds about 540,000 distinct CDR3 sequences. Sequences were obtained from blood T cells: a sorted CD56 or NKG2C T cell subset, CD4+ or CD8+ T cells, or bulk PBMC T cells (not recorded which). The origin of the receptors is a man between 18 and 29 years old in good health.

CDR3 loop: CASSFQGTGNTIYF. This sequence joins TRBV28 and TRBJ1-3. The CDR3 contains 14 residues. Germline V gene lookup returns CDR1 MDHEN and CDR2 SYDVKM.

V gene TRBV4-2 combines with J gene TRBJ2-7; absent DNA, TCRdb's TRBD1 call cannot be checked. The CDR3 has 14 residues. CDR1 and CDR2 (germline): LGHNA, YNFKEQ. The CDR3 loop reads CASSPTAQGNEQYF.

V gene TRBV12-3 or TRBV12-4 combines with J gene TRBJ2-7; TCRdb's D gene call, TRBD2, goes unchecked for lack of DNA. This CDR3 is built from 14 residues. This CDR3 is CASAQTSDTYEQYF.

The rearrangement uses TRBV7-8 and TRBJ2-2; as DNA is missing, the TRBD2 call by TCRdb cannot be tested. The CDR3 sequence is 18 residues long. CDR1 and CDR2 from the germline V gene are SGHVS and FQNEAQ. CDR3 loop: CASSLGNVLATATGELFF.

This chain uses TRBV7-9 with TRBJ2-3. The CDR3 totals 14 residues. Germline V gene sequence: CDR1 SEHNR, CDR2 FQNEAQ (reference sequence). CDR3 amino acids: CASSTLGWTDTQYF.

V gene TRBV5-1 combines with J gene TRBJ2-2; TCRdb's D call of TRBD1 is untestable without DNA. The CDR3 length is 17 residues. Germline-derived CDR1 and CDR2 are SGHRS and YFSETQ. CDR3: CASTNSPQGLQTGELFF.

The chain combines TRBV7-2 with TRBJ2-1; TCRdb outputs TRBD2, but without DNA this stays unchecked. This CDR3 is 15 amino acids long. Germline V gene data show CDR1 as SGHTA and CDR2 as FQGNSA. CDR3 amino acids: CASSLSGSSGYEQFF.

The chain links TRBV7-9 to TRBJ2-1; TCRdb gives TRBD1 as the D gene, but with no DNA this cannot be confirmed. Per germline, CDR1 SEHNR and CDR2 FQNEAQ (reference sequence). This CDR3 has 15 residues. CDR3 residues: CASSSPRRAYNEQFF.

The rearrangement uses TRBV4-2 and TRBJ2-5; checking the TCRdb D call of TRBD1 is not possible without DNA. Germline-derived CDR1 and CDR2 are LGHNA and YNFKEQ. CDR3 length equals 16 residues. The CDR3 spells CASSQGLTDSMETQYF.

This chain links TRBV7-2 with TRBJ2-3; TCRdb proposes TRBD2, but this gene call is untestable without DNA. Germline loops: CDR1 SGHTA, CDR2 FQGNSA. This CDR3 has 15 amino acids. The CDR3 spells CASSLDLAGMDTQYF.

The chain carries TRBV12-3 or TRBV12-4 and TRBJ2-4; as DNA is missing, the TRBD2 call by TCRdb cannot be tested. This CDR3 comprises 18 residues. The CDR3 region is CASSLGGGAGGPGNIQYF.

The chain is built from TRBV12-3 or TRBV12-4 and TRBJ2-7; with no DNA, the TCRdb D assignment of TRBD2 cannot be verified. There are 16 residues in the CDR3. The CDR3 protein is CASSSRTSGNSYEQYF.

The chain employs TRBV27 and TRBJ2-7; TCRdb outputs TRBD1, but without DNA this stays unchecked. Germline-derived CDR1 and CDR2 are MNHEY and SMNVEV (reference sequence). The CDR3 covers 14 residues. The CDR3 sequence: CASQGFRDSAAWYF.

The chain's CDR3 is CSARDIQLAGPETQYF. This chain links TRBV20-1 with TRBJ2-5; TCRdb's D gene call, TRBD2, goes unchecked for lack of DNA. Germline V gene sequence: CDR1 DFQATT, CDR2 SNEGSKA (reference sequence). The CDR3 runs to 16 residues.

This chain joins TRBV30 and TRBJ2-7; lacking DNA, the TRBD1 call made by TCRdb goes unchecked. Germline values: CDR1 GTSNPN, CDR2 SVGIG (reference sequence). The CDR3 totals 14 residues. The CDR3 is CAWRGKGATYEQYF.

The chain carries TRBV28 and TRBJ2-7; as DNA is missing, the TRBD1 call by TCRdb cannot be tested. Germline values: CDR1 MDHEN, CDR2 SYDVKM. The CDR3 consists of 11 residues. Here the CDR3 reads CASVRGLEQYF.

This chain's CDR3 is CASSTLVSPQHF. This chain connects TRBV12-3 or TRBV12-4 to TRBJ1-5. This CDR3 contains 12 residues.

The rearrangement joins TRBV9 to TRBJ1-3; lacking DNA, the TRBD1 call made by TCRdb goes unchecked. Germline CDR1 reads SGDLS; CDR2 reads YYNGEE. The CDR3 has 17 residues. The CDR3: CASSVGVGGASGNTIYF.

The rearrangement joins TRBV5-5 to TRBJ2-1; the D call from TCRdb, TRBD2, cannot be confirmed without DNA. The CDR3 runs 16 residues. CDR1 and CDR2 (germline): SGHKS, YYEKEE (reference sequence). CDR3 sequence reads: CASSLEDSRRYNEQFF.

V and J are TRBV20-1 and TRBJ2-5; absent DNA, TCRdb's TRBD2 call cannot be checked. The germline gives CDR1 DFQATT, CDR2 SNEGSKA (reference sequence). This CDR3 contains 12 residues. The chain's CDR3 is CSARTPPGTQYF.

V is TRBV9 and J is TRBJ2-5; TCRdb designates TRBD1, a call that cannot be tested without DNA. There are 16 residues in the CDR3. Germline V gene lookup returns CDR1 SGDLS and CDR2 YYNGEE. The CDR3 protein is CASSVVPGGSQETQYF.

The genes are TRBV5-1 and TRBJ2-6. Germline V lookup: CDR1 SGHRS, CDR2 YFSETQ. The CDR3 sequence is 14 residues long. The CDR3 loop reads CASSTDAGANVLTF.

The chain has TRBV29-1 and TRBJ2-7; TCRdb's D call of TRBD1 is untestable without DNA. Germline V gene lookup returns CDR1 SQVTM and CDR2 ANQGSEA. This CDR3 spans 16 amino acids. The chain's CDR3 is CSAEAAGEDLRYEQYF.

The rearrangement joins TRBV11-1 to TRBJ2-7; TCRdb picks TRBD2, but there is no DNA to check that call. Per germline, CDR1 SGHAT and CDR2 FQDESV (reference sequence). CDR3 length: 15 amino acids. CDR3 residues: CASSLVGGKSYEQYF. The full variable domain, with the rest looked up from reference TRBV11-1 and TRBJ2-7, is EAEVAQSPRYKITEKSQAVAFWCDPISGHATLYWYRQILGQGPELLVQFQDESVVDDSQLPKDRFSAERLKGVDSTLKIQPAELGDSAMYLCASSLVGGKSYEQYFGPGTRLTVT.

The chain links TRBV3-1 to TRBJ2-2; TCRdb returns TRBD2, unconfirmable since there is no DNA. Per germline, CDR1 LGHDT and CDR2 YNNKEL (reference sequence). The CDR3 sequence is 15 residues long. CDR3 residues: CASSLGGRPREELFF.

The rearrangement uses TRBV12-3 or TRBV12-4 and TRBJ2-7; without DNA, the TCRdb call of TRBD2 cannot be checked. The length of the CDR3 is 14 residues. This CDR3 reads CASSSAGTADEQYF.

V usage is TRBV7-9 and J usage is TRBJ1-6. This CDR3 has 15 residues. The germline gives CDR1 SEHNR, CDR2 FQNEAQ (reference sequence). CDR3 in amino acids: CASSLAGREASPLHF.